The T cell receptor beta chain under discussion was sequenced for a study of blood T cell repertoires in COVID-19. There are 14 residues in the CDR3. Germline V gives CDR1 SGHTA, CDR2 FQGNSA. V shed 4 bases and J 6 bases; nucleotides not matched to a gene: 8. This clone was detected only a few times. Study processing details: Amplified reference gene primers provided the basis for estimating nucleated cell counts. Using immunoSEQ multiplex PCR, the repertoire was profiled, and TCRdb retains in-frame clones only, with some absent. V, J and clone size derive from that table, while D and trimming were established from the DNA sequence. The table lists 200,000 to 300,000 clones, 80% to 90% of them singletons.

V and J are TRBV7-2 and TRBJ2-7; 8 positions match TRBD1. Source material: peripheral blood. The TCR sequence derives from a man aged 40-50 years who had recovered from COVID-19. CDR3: CASSSGTGSREQYF. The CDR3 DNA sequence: TGTGCCAGCAGCTCCGGGACAGGATCACGCGAGCAGTACTTC. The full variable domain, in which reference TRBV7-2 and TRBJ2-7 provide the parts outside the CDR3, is GAGVSQSPSNKVTEKGKDVELRCDPISGHTALYWYRQSLGQGLEFLIYFQGNSAPDKSGLPSDRFSAERTGGSVSTLTIQRTQQEDSAVYLCASSSGTGSREQYFGPGTRLTVT.